The source of this T cell receptor beta chain is a study of T cell responses to AZD1222 COVID-19 vaccine. Worth noting for this clone: Its specificity is unknown.

Generated by immunoSEQ multiplex PCR, the TCRdb table keeps only in-frame clones and is missing some. The sample comprises 120,000 or so clones, about 88% of which are singletons, and 1.6% rests with the top ten. CDR1 SGHDT and CDR2 YYEEEE come from the germline V gene. CDR3 size: 15 residues. V was clipped by 0 bases and J by 8 bases, with 15 bases between them. Study-level points and caveats: Targets within unmutated variant regions were reportedly found for nearly half of spike-specific TCRs. The donor cohort was predominantly white British with a female majority, and clonal diversity may have been underestimated.

Source: peripheral blood, taken on day 0 of AZD1222 vaccination. The chain links TRBV5-6 to TRBJ1-5; maybe TRBD1 (5 bases). This TCR derives from an adult in good health. The CDR3 coding sequence is TGTGCCAGCAGCTTGGGAGGGGTTGGGAATAAGCCCCAGCATTTT. Translation: CASSLGGVGNKPQHF.